These 31 T cell receptor beta chains originate from one sample sequenced in a study of blood T cell repertoires in COVID-19. Clones were sequenced by immunoSEQ multiplex PCR, and TCRdb holds only the in-frame ones, with some missing. The profile covers 200,000 or so clones, with around 80% appearing a single time and over 9.5% taken by the ten largest. The sample was peripheral blood. The receptors come from a woman older than 75 with COVID-19, enrolled during active disease.

The rearrangement uses TRBV10-3 and TRBJ2-1; TRBD2 matches at 12 bases. The CDR3 totals 18 residues. Trimming at V came to 6 bases and at J to 4 bases, leaving 13 bases not matched to a gene. Germline CDR1 and CDR2: ENHRY and SYGVKD. The CDR3 DNA reads as TGTGCCATCAGGACGACTAGCGGGGGCCACTTGTTATACAATGAGCAGTTCTTC. Translating gives CAIRTTSGGHLLYNEQFF.

Worth noting for this clone: The sample holds other DNA sequences that translate to the same CDR3. The chain carries TRBV6-5 and TRBJ1-3; D uncertain. The V end was cut by 6 bases, the J end by 7 bases, with 7 bases between. The germline CDR1 and CDR2 sequences are MNHEY and SVGAGI. The CDR3 contains 11 residues. The CDR3 DNA follows: TGTGCCAGCAGGAGCGGGAACACCATATATTTT. Protein sequence: CASRSGNTIYF.

The chain employs TRBV5-1 and TRBJ2-5; the match to TRBD1 covers 8 bases. With V trimmed by 3 bases and J by 5 bases, 9 bases remained unmatched. This CDR3 region has 15 residues. Germline V gene lookup returns CDR1 SGHRS and CDR2 YFSETQ. This CDR3 reads CASSYSSGGGETQYF. DNA for the CDR3: TGCGCCAGCAGCTACTCATCAGGGGGCGGGGAGACCCAGTACTTC.

The V and J genes are TRBV5-6 and TRBJ2-3, with D perhaps matching TRBD2 (5 bases). The germline gives CDR1 SGHDT, CDR2 YYEEEE. This CDR3 contains 13 residues. Trimming took off 3 bases at V and 0 bases at J, with 5 bases between the two ends. CDR3 nucleotide sequence: TGTGCCAGCAGCTGGACTAGCACAGATACGCAGTATTTT. Translating it yields CASSWTSTDTQYF.

This sequence joins TRBV4-1 and TRBJ2-1, with D possibly TRBD2 on 6 matching bases. V dropped 0 bases and J dropped 0 bases, with 9 bases sitting between them. Germline-derived CDR1 and CDR2 are MGHRA and YSYEKL. This CDR3 region has 16 residues. CDR3: CASSQDRGSSYNEQFF. The CDR3 nucleotides are TGCGCCAGCAGCCAAGATCGGGGGAGCTCCTACAATGAGCAGTTCTTC.

This clone was found a few times. The V call is TRBV5-1, the J call TRBJ1-6; 7 bases match TRBD1. CDR3 length: 16 residues. The J segment lost 10 bases and the V segment lost 7 bases, leaving 17 bases of the junction unmatched. Germline assignment: CDR1 SGHRS and CDR2 YFSETQ. The CDR3: CASFPQPGQPGSPLHF. CDR3 coding DNA: TGCGCCAGCTTTCCGCAACCGGGACAGCCGGGGTCACCCCTCCACTTT.

The chain recombines TRBV5-6 with TRBJ1-5, with D uncertain. Trimming stripped 0 bases from V and 5 bases from J, with 6 bases between. This CDR3 has 13 amino acids. Germline CDR1 is SGHDT and CDR2 is YYEEEE. CDR3 nucleotides: TGTGCCAGCAGCTTGGACAGTGATCAGCCCCAGCATTTT. As protein: CASSLDSDQPQHF.

This sequence joins TRBV30 and TRBJ1-4; TRBD1 matches at 9 bases. Per the germline V gene, CDR1 is GTSNPN and CDR2 is SVGIG (reference sequence). This CDR3 spans 13 amino acids. V dropped 5 bases and J dropped 8; count of bases not matched to a gene: 6. Written as DNA, the CDR3 is TGTGCCTGGGGACAGGGGTCAGTAGAAAAACTGTTTTTT. It is translated as CAWGQGSVEKLFF.

The chain is built from TRBV7-2 and TRBJ2-3; TRBD2 aligns across 11 bases. Germline trimming cut 0 bases from V and 6 bases from J; bases unmatched to any gene: 5. The CDR3 runs 16 residues. Germline loops: CDR1 SGHTA, CDR2 FQGNSA. CDR3 DNA sequence: TGTGCCAGCAGCTTAGCCCTAGCGGGGGGAAGGGATACGCAGTATTTT. Protein product: CASSLALAGGRDTQYF. The complete variable domain, with remaining parts taken from reference TRBV7-2 and TRBJ2-3, reads GAGVSQSPSNKVTEKGKDVELRCDPISGHTALYWYRQSLGQGLEFLIYFQGNSAPDKSGLPSDRFSAERTGGSVSTLTIQRTQQEDSAVYLCASSLALAGGRDTQYFGPGTRLTVL.

V usage is TRBV4-2 and J usage is TRBJ2-2; 9 nucleotides match TRBD2. The V and J ends lost 6 bases and 4 bases, in that order; junction bases with no gene match: 6. This CDR3 has 15 residues. The V gene's germline CDR1 is LGHNA and CDR2 YNFKEQ. DNA for the CDR3: TGTGCCAGCAGGGCCGGGACTAGCACCACCGGGGAGCTGTTTTTT. This codes for CASRAGTSTTGELFF.

The chain links TRBV3-1 (or the pseudogene TRBV3-2) to TRBJ2-1, with D possibly being TRBD2 (5 bases). This CDR3 region has 14 residues. Germline V gene lookup returns CDR1 LGHDT and CDR2 YNNKEL (reference sequence). V was pared by 1 base and J by 8 bases, with 12 bases between. Here the CDR3 DNA reads TGTGCCAGCAGCCAAGGAGGAACTAGTTATGAGCAGTTCTTC. Protein product: CASSQGGTSYEQFF.

V usage is TRBV9 and J usage is TRBJ2-5, with 10 bases that match TRBD1. This CDR3 spans 15 amino acids. V dropped 0 bases and J dropped 4; count of bases not matched to a gene: 3. The germline V gene has CDR1 SGDLS and CDR2 YYNGEE. CDR3 sequence reads: CASSVEWTGGETQYF. CDR3 nucleotide sequence: TGTGCCAGCAGCGTAGAATGGACAGGGGGAGAGACCCAGTACTTC.

The V call is TRBV10-1, the J call TRBJ2-2, with TRBD1 matching 9 bases. V shed 2 bases, J shed 6 bases, and the junction held 13 bases outside the gene matches. This CDR3 comprises 18 residues. Germline lookup yields CDR1 WNHNN and CDR2 SYGVQD (reference sequence). The CDR3 nucleotides read TGCGCCAGCAGTGAGGATATGAGACAGGGGGAGGTCGCCGGGGAGCTGTTTTTT. Protein sequence: CASSEDMRQGEVAGELFF.

The chain is built from TRBV7-7 and TRBJ2-3; 8 nucleotides line up with TRBD1. J was trimmed by 4 bases and V by 5 bases; bases with no gene match: 5. The CDR3 has 14 residues. Per the germline V gene, CDR1 is SSHAT and CDR2 is FNYEAQ (reference sequence). The CDR3 sequence: CASSLGQGADTQYF. The CDR3 bases are TGTGCCAGCAGCCTCGGACAGGGAGCAGATACGCAGTATTTT.

The gene calls are TRBV14 and TRBJ1-3; D is possibly TRBD1 (5 bases). Germline values: CDR1 SGHDN, CDR2 FVKESK. V was pared by 5 bases and J by 8 bases, with 10 bases between. This CDR3 contains 12 residues. The CDR3 nucleotides read TGTGCCAGCAGCACTCAGGGCCACACCATATATTTT. Its protein is CASSTQGHTIYF.

CDR3 in DNA: TGTGCCAGCATACGAAGCGGGGGGTTGGGAGGGCAGTTCTTC. It codes for CASIRSGGLGGQFF. The chain uses TRBV2 and TRBJ2-1, with 9 bases fitting TRBD2. Trimming at V came to 7 bases and at J to 12 bases, leaving 13 bases not matched to a gene. The length of the CDR3 is 14 residues. Germline V gene data show CDR1 as SNHLY and CDR2 as FYNNEI.

This chain uses TRBV19 with TRBJ1-6, with no clear D. V was clipped by 5 bases and J by 7 bases, with 12 bases between them. Germline V lookup: CDR1 LNHDA, CDR2 SQIVND (reference sequence). This CDR3 spans 14 amino acids. As DNA, the CDR3 is TGTGCCAGTAGTCGGGATTTGGGGAATTCACCCCTCCACTTT. It encodes CASSRDLGNSPLHF.

The chain recombines TRBV2 with TRBJ1-1; D possibly corresponds to TRBD1 (5 bases). The CDR3 contains 11 residues. The V end was cut by 9 bases, the J end by 10 bases, with 15 bases between. Germline V gives CDR1 SNHLY, CDR2 FYNNEI. CDR3 amino acids: CASLIRERAFF. CDR3 sequence (DNA): TGTGCCAGTTTGATCAGGGAAAGAGCTTTCTTT.

The chain couples TRBV10-3 to TRBJ2-5, with 12 positions matching TRBD2. Looked up from germline, CDR1 is ENHRY and CDR2 is SYGVKD. Trimming took 2 bases from V and 4 from J; bases not matched to a gene: 5. This CDR3 comprises 16 residues. The CDR3 loop reads CAISETRTSGVETQYF. DNA of the CDR3: TGTGCCATCAGTGAGACCCGGACTAGCGGGGTAGAGACCCAGTACTTC.

The chain carries TRBV2 and TRBJ1-6; 7 bases map to TRBD1. Germline assignment: CDR1 SNHLY and CDR2 FYNNEI. This CDR3 is built from 15 residues. V lost 7 bases, J lost 6 bases, and 9 bases stayed unmatched. CDR3 DNA sequence: TGTGCCAGCACATTGACAGGGCAGGGTAATTCACCCCTCCACTTT. It is translated as CASTLTGQGNSPLHF.

This clone showed up just once. This chain joins TRBV5-1 and TRBJ2-1; D is unclear. The V gene lost 6 bases and the J gene lost 0 bases, with 10 bases spanning the gap. The CDR3 has 14 residues. Germline V CDR1 and CDR2: SGHRS, YFSETQ. CDR3 DNA: TGCGCCAGCACTGCGCTGAGCTCCTACAATGAGCAGTTCTTC. Protein sequence: CASTALSSYNEQFF.

The chain combines TRBV5-4 with TRBJ2-7, with a tentative D call TRBD2 (5 bases). CDR1 is SGHNT, CDR2 YYREEE, per germline (reference sequence). The CDR3 loop spans 13 amino acids. V was trimmed by 4 bases and J by 2 bases, leaving 10 bases between them. The CDR3 nucleotides read TGTGCCAGCAGCGAACCCGGGGCCTACGAGCAGTACTTC. Translating it yields CASSEPGAYEQYF. Variable domain in full (rest from reference TRBV5-4 and TRBJ2-7): ETGVTQSPTHLIKTRGQQVTLRCSSQSGHNTVSWYQQALGQGPQFIFQYYREEENGRGNFPPRFSGLQFPNYSSELNVNALELDDSALYLCASSEPGAYEQYFGPGTRLTVT.

The gene calls are TRBV5-1 and TRBJ2-1, with 7 bases lining up with TRBD1. From germline, CDR1 is SGHRS and CDR2 YFSETQ. V was clipped by 0 bases and J by 4 bases; unmatched bases: 4. The CDR3 totals 15 residues. CDR3 amino acids: CASSLGGQPYNEQFF. In nucleotides, the CDR3 is TGCGCCAGCAGCTTGGGGGGACAGCCTTACAATGAGCAGTTCTTC.

The chain joins TRBV7-2 to TRBJ1-5; the match to TRBD1 covers 7 bases. V shed 5 bases and J 7 bases; nucleotides not matched to a gene: 8. This CDR3 region has 14 residues. CDR1 is SGHTA and CDR2 is FQGNSA in the germline V gene. The CDR3 reads CASSPTGVGQPQHF. The CDR3 region has the DNA TGTGCCAGCAGCCCAACAGGGGTTGGGCAGCCCCAGCATTTT.

V is TRBV28 and J is TRBJ2-5, with D perhaps matching TRBD1 (6 bases). Trimming took 8 bases from V and 3 from J, leaving 16 bases between them. Germline V gives CDR1 MDHEN, CDR2 SYDVKM. The CDR3 length is 14 residues. The CDR3 loop reads CASSGPKGEETQYF. Here the CDR3 DNA reads TGTGCCAGCTCAGGGCCTAAGGGGGAAGAGACCCAGTACTTC.

The gene calls are TRBV3-1 (or the pseudogene TRBV3-2) and TRBJ2-6; D might be TRBD1 (5 bases). V was pared by 2 bases and J by 0 bases, with 5 bases between. The CDR3 has 15 residues. Germline CDR1 reads LGHDT; CDR2 reads YNNKEL (reference sequence). The DNA of the CDR3 is TGTGCCAGCAGCCAACAGGGCTCTGGGGCCAACGTCCTGACTTTC. Translating gives CASSQQGSGANVLTF.

The genes are TRBV6-1 and TRBJ1-6; D gene unclear. Germline V gene data show CDR1 as MNHNS and CDR2 as SASEGT. CDR3 length: 13 residues. The V and J ends lost 0 bases and 11 bases respectively, with 8 bases between them. As DNA, the CDR3 is TGTGCCAGCAGTGAAGCGGCTCATGCACCCCTCCACTTT. Translating gives CASSEAAHAPLHF.

The gene calls are TRBV14 and TRBJ1-1; D possibly corresponds to TRBD1 (5 bases). CDR1 is SGHDN and CDR2 is FVKESK in the germline V gene. V was shortened by 5 bases and J by 0 bases, with 13 bases between the two germline ends. There are 15 residues in the CDR3. The CDR3, as DNA: TGTGCCAGCAGCGCCGGAGGGGCTTTGAACACTGAAGCTTTCTTT. This translates into CASSAGGALNTEAFF. Variable domain in full (rest from reference TRBV14 and TRBJ1-1): EAGVTQFPSHSVIEKGQTVTLRCDPISGHDNLYWYRRVMGKEIKFLLHFVKESKQDESGMPNNRFLAERTGGTYSTLKVQPAELEDSGVYFCASSAGGALNTEAFFGQGTRLTVV.

Notes on this clone: A much larger clone lies a single base off, so this may be a read error. In the same sample, other DNA sequences code for this CDR3. The chain has TRBV5-1 and TRBJ1-3, with D possibly matching TRBD1 (5 bases). The CDR3 is made up of 14 amino acids. In germline, CDR1 is SGHRS, CDR2 YFSETQ. The germline V and J ends were trimmed by 0 bases and 1 base, with 5 bases remaining between them. CDR3 amino acids: CASSLGQSGNTIYF. CDR3 bases: TGCGCCAGCAGCTTGGGACAGTCTGGAAACACCATATATTTT.

This chain uses TRBV18 with TRBJ2-3; 9 nucleotides agree with TRBD2. CDR1 is KGHSH, CDR2 LQKENI, per germline. V shed 1 base, J shed 1 base, and the junction held 0 bases outside the gene matches. The CDR3 has 15 residues. The DNA of the CDR3 is TGTGCCAGCTCACCACGCGGGGGGGGCACAGATACGCAGTATTTT. It codes for CASSPRGGGTDTQYF.

This chain links TRBV18 with TRBJ1-3, with TRBD1 matching 9 bases. This CDR3 has 19 residues. CDR1 is KGHSH, CDR2 LQKENI, per germline. V was clipped by 3 bases and J by 0 bases; unmatched bases: 12. CDR3 sequence (DNA): TGTGCCAGCTCACCTACCTCCATACAGGGGGCGAGCTCTGGAAACACCATATATTTT. It encodes CASSPTSIQGASSGNTIYF. Full variable domain (missing parts from reference TRBV18 and TRBJ1-3): NAGVMQNPRHLVRRRGQEARLRCSPMKGHSHVYWYRQLPEEGLKFMVYLQKENIIDESGMPKERFSAEFPKEGPSILRIQQVVRGDSAAYFCASSPTSIQGASSGNTIYFGEGSWLTVV.